A selection of T cell receptor beta chains follows, all from one sample in a study of T cell responses to AZD1222 COVID-19 vaccine. The protocol was immunoSEQ multiplex PCR, while the TCRdb copy is restricted to in-frame clones and leaves out a portion. The sample records under 140,000 clones, roughly 92% being singletons. The specimen comprised peripheral blood, sampled 28 days after the second AZD1222 dose. Source of these receptors: an adult who received the AZD1222 COVID-19 vaccine. The CDR3 runs from the conserved cysteine through the conserved F or W. D genes are given only for firm matches. The size of a clone is reported for some rows only, either as once, few or many, or as a class for expanded clones.

>TRBJ1-1|TRBV6-5|.|TRBD1
CASSYARDRGTEAFF
TGTGCCAGCAGTTACGCCCGGGACAGGGGGACTGAAGCTTTCTTT
>TRBJ1-2|TRBV2|few|TRBD1
CASSTLGQGYGYTF
TGTGCCAGCAGTACCCTGGGACAGGGCTATGGCTACACCTTC
>TRBJ2-5|TRBV19|.|.
CASRARAETQYF
TGTGCCAGTAGGGCGCGGGCTGAGACCCAGTACTTC
>TRBJ2-5|TRBV5-6|.|TRBD2
CASSRWASGGPYQETQYF
TGTGCCAGCAGCCGTTGGGCTAGCGGGGGGCCCTACCAAGAGACCCAGTACTTC
>TRBJ2-2|TRBV29-1|.|TRBD1
CSVRGTGQRELFF
TGCAGCGTTAGAGGGACAGGACAGAGGGAGCTGTTTTTT
>TRBJ2-5|TRBV7-9|.|TRBD1
CASSFRDREETQYF
TGTGCCAGCAGCTTCCGGGACAGGGAAGAGACCCAGTACTTC
>TRBJ2-2|TRBV10-3|.|.
CAISESETNTGELFF
TGTGCCATCAGTGAGTCTGAAACGAACACCGGGGAGCTGTTTTTT
>TRBJ2-5|TRBV5-4|.|.
CASGSGRGETQYF
TGTGCCAGCGGGTCGGGTAGGGGAGAGACCCAGTACTTC
>TRBJ2-7|TRBV11-3|.|.
CASSSGTNYEQYF
TGTGCCAGCAGCTCCGGGACCAACTACGAGCAGTACTTC
>TRBJ2-7|TRBV10-1|few|TRBD1
CASSDPQGYEQYF
TGCGCCAGCAGTGACCCACAGGGGTACGAGCAGTACTTC
>TRBJ2-3|TRBV7-3|.|.
CASSLGRFTDTQYF
TGTGCCAGCAGCTTAGGGCGATTCACAGATACGCAGTATTTT
>TRBJ1-6|TRBV4-1|once|.
CASSQISYNSPLHF
TGCGCCAGCAGCCAGATCTCCTATAATTCACCCCTCCACTTT
>TRBJ2-1|TRBV12-3/TRBV12-4|.|TRBD1
CASSRTGGQFF
TGTGCCAGCAGCCGAACAGGGGGGCAGTTCTTC
>TRBJ2-7|TRBV25-1|.|.
CASSESTDTRSYEQYF
TGTGCCAGCAGTGAATCGACGGACACGAGATCCTACGAGCAGTACTTC
>TRBJ1-5|TRBV12-3/TRBV12-4|.|.
CASSLNQPQHF
TGTGCCAGCAGTTTGAATCAGCCCCAGCATTTT
>TRBJ2-5|TRBV7-9|.|TRBD1
CASSPRTGQETQYF
TGTGCCAGCAGCCCAAGGACAGGACAAGAGACCCAGTACTTC
>TRBJ2-1|TRBV7-2|.|TRBD2
CASSLASSGGAFEQFF
TGTGCCAGCAGCTTAGCCTCTAGCGGGGGGGCTTTTGAGCAGTTCTTC
>TRBJ1-5|TRBV18|.|.
CASSPDRNQPQHF
TGTGCCAGCTCACCTGACAGGAATCAGCCCCAGCATTTT
>TRBJ1-2|TRBV19|.|.
CASIPDKYGYTF
TGTGCCAGTATCCCAGACAAGTATGGCTACACCTTC
>TRBJ2-3|TRBV19|.|.
CASSRAGTDTQYF
TGTGCCAGTAGTCGGGCGGGGACAGATACGCAGTATTTT
>TRBJ1-1|TRBV19|.|.
CVVLDSQNTEAFF
TGTGTCGTACTTGACTCCCAGAACACTGAAGCTTTCTTT
>TRBJ2-5|TRBV6-5|.|.
CASSQHQETQYF
TGTGCCAGCAGCCAGCACCAAGAGACCCAGTACTTC
>TRBJ1-5|TRBV4-1|.|.
CASSHSTGTPNQPQHF
TGCGCCAGCAGCCATTCTACCGGGACTCCCAATCAGCCCCAGCATTTT
>TRBJ1-5|TRBV15|.|.
CATSRDLAAGSNQPQHF
TGTGCCACCAGCAGAGATCTAGCGGCGGGTAGCAATCAGCCCCAGCATTTT
>TRBJ1-5|TRBV6-4|.|.
CASSSQGGNQPQHF
TGTGCCAGCAGTTCACAGGGAGGCAATCAGCCCCAGCATTTT
>TRBJ2-2|TRBV7-6|.|.
CASSLTGELFF
TGTGCCAGCAGCTTAACCGGGGAGCTGTTTTTT
>TRBJ2-3|TRBV10-3|.|TRBD2
CAISGSNGGVSTDTQYF
TGTGCCATCAGTGGTTCAAACGGGGGGGTTAGCACAGATACGCAGTATTTT
>TRBJ1-5|TRBV6-1|.|.
CASSEGGWNQPQHF
TGTGCCAGCAGTGAAGGGGGTTGGAATCAGCCCCAGCATTTT
>TRBJ2-4|TRBV5-1|.|TRBD1
CASSLDTGENIQYF
TGCGCCAGCAGCTTGGATACAGGGGAAAACATTCAGTACTTC
>TRBJ2-2|TRBV7-8|once|TRBD1
CASSLWTGTGELFF
TGTGCCAGCAGCTTATGGACAGGGACCGGGGAGCTGTTTTTT
>TRBJ2-2|TRBV12-3/TRBV12-4|.|.
CASNGNGELFF
TGTGCCAGCAATGGGAATGGGGAGCTGTTTTTT
>TRBJ1-2|TRBV7-8|.|.
CASSWRGSRGYTF
TGTGCCAGCAGCTGGCGGGGCTCGCGGGGCTACACCTTC
>TRBJ1-5|TRBV4-3|.|.
CASSQDYAGSNQPQHF
TGCGCCAGCAGCCAAGATTACGCGGGAAGCAATCAGCCCCAGCATTTT
>TRBJ1-1|TRBV14|.|.
CASSQAGSFEAFF
TGTGCCAGCAGCCAAGCGGGCTCGTTTGAAGCTTTCTTT
>TRBJ2-1|TRBV19|.|.
CASTESDSLYNEQFF
TGTGCCAGTACCGAATCCGACAGCCTATACAATGAGCAGTTCTTC
>TRBJ2-6|TRBV7-3|few|.
CASSLLQAGANVLTF
TGTGCCAGCAGCTTATTACAGGCTGGGGCCAACGTCCTGACTTTC
>TRBJ1-6|TRBV5-1|.|.
CASSVMGTHNLHF
TGCGCCAGCAGCGTGATGGGGACACACAACCTCCACTTT
>TRBJ2-1|TRBV18|.|TRBD1
CASSRQGAAYNEQFF
TGTGCCAGCTCACGACAGGGGGCGGCCTACAATGAGCAGTTCTTC
>TRBJ1-5|TRBV3-1/TRBV3-2|.|.
CASSPALSNQPQHF
TGTGCCAGCAGCCCTGCATTGTCTAATCAGCCCCAGCATTTT
>TRBJ2-5|TRBV2|.|TRBD2
CASIVGLAGGLETQYF
TGTGCCAGCATTGTCGGCCTAGCGGGGGGGCTGGAGACCCAGTACTTC
>TRBJ1-5|TRBV4-3|once|.
CASSRPTRPFNQPQHF
TGCGCCAGCAGCCGCCCAACACGGCCGTTTAATCAGCCCCAGCATTTT
>TRBJ1-2|TRBV19|.|.
CASSLAGGGYTF
TGTGCCAGTAGTCTTGCAGGCGGGGGCTACACCTTC